Following are 10 T cell receptor beta chains from one sample sequenced in a study of T cell repertoires in cytomegalovirus infection. TCRdb re-derived calls from the reads in MiXCR, one entry per CDR3 protein. The sample has a few hundred thousand distinct CDR3 sequences, over 7.5% seen once. Specimen: PBMCs. The receptors shown here come from a human donor in good health (CMV status not recorded). Some clones in this sample may be carry-over from other donors' samples.

The rearrangement joins TRBV7-3 to TRBJ1-4; D is unresolved. The CDR3 length is 15 residues. Germline V CDR1 and CDR2: SGHTA, FQGTGA. Deletions cut 5 bases from V and 8 bases from J, with 18 bases between. Here the CDR3 DNA reads TGTGCCAGCAGCCCAAACGGCCACGTGGGGGAAAAACTGTTTTTT. Amino acid sequence: CASSPNGHVGEKLFF.

This clonotype appeared a few times. The rearrangement links TRBV30 to TRBJ1-1, with no clear D. V was cut by 4 bases and J by 3 bases, with 18 bases left in between. The CDR3 spans 15 residues. From germline, CDR1 is GTSNPN and CDR2 SVGIG (reference sequence). CDR3 loop: CAWKWRVRRDTEAFF. In DNA form, the CDR3 reads TGTGCCTGGAAGTGGAGGGTCCGGCGGGACACTGAAGCTTTCTTT.

The table lists this clonotype with many counts. The chain joins TRBV7-2 to TRBJ1-5; D might be TRBD1 (5 bases). Germline V lookup: CDR1 SGHTA, CDR2 FQGNSA. Between the trimmed V and J ends, which lost 2 bases and 10 bases, there was a span of 15 bases. The CDR3 consists of 14 residues. CDR3 in DNA: TGTGCCAGCAGCTTATGGGACGATATCTCTCCCCAGCATTTT. It yields the protein CASSLWDDISPQHF. Supplemented by reference TRBV7-2 and TRBJ1-5, the full variable domain reads GAGVSQSPSNKVTEKGKDVELRCDPISGHTALYWYRQSLGQGLEFLIYFQGNSAPDKSGLPSDRFSAERTGGSVSTLTIQRTQQEDSAVYLCASSLWDDISPQHFGDGTRLSIL.

There are a few counts of this clonotype. This rearrangement joins TRBV19 to TRBJ1-2; unclear D gene. The V gene lost 4 bases and the J gene lost 8 bases, with 11 bases spanning the gap. CDR1 LNHDA and CDR2 SQIVND come from the germline V gene (reference sequence). The CDR3 totals 12 residues. Written as DNA, the CDR3 is TGTGCCAGTAGTACTCGGCCAGAGGGCTACACCTTC. Its protein product is CASSTRPEGYTF.

This clonotype was counted many times. This chain uses TRBV11-2 with TRBJ2-1; a weak D match, TRBD1 (5 bases). The germline V gene has CDR1 SGHAT and CDR2 FQNNGV. The CDR3 spans 15 residues. V shed 5 bases and J shed 0 bases, with 11 bases lying between them. CDR3 sequence: CASSRRESSYNEQFF. Written as DNA, the CDR3 is TGTGCCAGCAGCCGCAGGGAAAGCTCCTACAATGAGCAGTTCTTC.

This clonotype was detected only a few times. The V call is TRBV7-3, the J call TRBJ2-3, with TRBD2 matching 8 bases. The length of the CDR3 is 15 residues. CDR1 is SGHTA, CDR2 FQGTGA, per germline. After removal of 1 base from V and 6 bases from J, the junction contained 6 bases not matched to a gene. Written as DNA, the CDR3 is TGTGCCAGCAGCTTAAGCACTAGCGGCTTGGATACGCAGTATTTT. Translating gives CASSLSTSGLDTQYF. Looking up the rest from reference TRBV7-3 and TRBJ2-3 gives the full variable domain: GAGVSQTPSNKVTEKGKYVELRCDPISGHTALYWYRQSLGQGPEFLIYFQGTGAADDSGLPNDRFFAVRPEGSVSTLKIQRTERGDSAVYLCASSLSTSGLDTQYFGPGTRLTVL.

The chain is built from TRBV6-2 or TRBV6-3 and TRBJ1-1; D gene ambiguous. The CDR3 totals 13 residues. Germline values: CDR1 MNHEY, CDR2 SVGEGT. V lost 2 bases and J lost 5, with 9 bases in between. In nucleotides, the CDR3 is TGTGCCAGCAGTTACGGAGGCGTGACTGAAGCTTTCTTT. It specifies CASSYGGVTEAFF.

Many counts were recorded for this clonotype. The chain employs TRBV6-2 or TRBV6-3 and TRBJ2-1, with D perhaps TRBD1 (6 bases). The germline V gene encodes CDR1 MNHEY and CDR2 SVGEGT. The CDR3 totals 19 residues. Trimming left V 0 bases short and J 4 bases short, with 22 bases between. CDR3: CASSYSKGYPQGSYNEQFF. CDR3 coding DNA: TGTGCCAGCAGTTACTCGAAGGGGTACCCGCAGGGGTCTTACAATGAGCAGTTCTTC.

This clonotype occurred many times. V is TRBV19 and J is TRBJ2-1, with 10 bases lining up with TRBD2. Germline values: CDR1 LNHDA, CDR2 SQIVND (reference sequence). V was clipped by 3 bases and J by 10 bases; unmatched bases: 12. The CDR3 is made up of 16 amino acids. CDR3 in amino acids: CASSISWLAGVVEQFF. CDR3 nucleotide sequence: TGTGCCAGTAGTATTAGTTGGCTAGCGGGGGTCGTCGAGCAGTTCTTC. The full variable domain, completed using reference TRBV19 and TRBJ2-1, is DGGITQSPKYLFRKEGQNVTLSCEQNLNHDAMYWYRQDPGQGLRLIYYSQIVNDFQKGDIAEGYSVSREKKESFPLTVTSAQKNPTAFYLCASSISWLAGVVEQFFGPGTRLTVL.

The rearrangement joins TRBV7-9 to TRBJ2-7; D is possibly TRBD2 (5 bases). This CDR3 has 13 residues. Germline V CDR1 and CDR2: SEHNR, FQNEAQ (reference sequence). V lost 1 base and J 5 bases, leaving 9 bases between the germline ends. CDR3 in amino acids: CASSLVHGDEQYF. CDR3 in DNA: TGTGCCAGCAGCTTAGTGCACGGGGACGAGCAGTACTTC.